Shown below are 15 T cell receptor beta chains from a single sample sequenced in a study of CD8 T cells in ankylosing spondylitis. MiXCR, applied by TCRdb to the 5' RACE reads, yields one record per CDR3 protein. Counted here are about 42,000 distinct CDR3 sequences, over 3.5% occurring once; the ten biggest clones make up 4%. The sample was blood, either unsorted or a sorted T cell fraction (not recorded which). The receptors here all came from a female donor with ankylosing spondylitis or in good health (not recorded which).

This clonotype has a count of ten or more. The chain couples TRBV9 to TRBJ2-3; no clear D. V dropped 2 bases and J dropped 1 base, with 8 bases sitting between them. CDR1 and CDR2 (germline): SGDLS, YYNGEE. The CDR3 length is 14 residues. The CDR3 here is CASSVGEGTDTQYF. CDR3 bases: TGTGCCAGCAGCGTGGGTGAGGGCACAGATACGCAGTATTTT.

This clonotype was recorded many times. The V gene is TRBV9, the J gene TRBJ1-6, with 9 bases aligning to TRBD1. After removal of 4 bases from V and 9 bases from J, the junction contained 8 bases not matched to a gene. This CDR3 spans 15 amino acids. Germline values: CDR1 SGDLS, CDR2 YYNGEE. The CDR3 bases are TGTGCCAGCAGCCGCTCACAGGGGGCAGGTTCACCCCTCCACTTT. This sequence encodes CASSRSQGAGSPLHF.

This clonotype was observed many times. The genes are TRBV9 and TRBJ2-7; possibly TRBD1 or TRBD2 for D (5 bases each). The ends were cut back, 4 bases at V and 4 bases at J, with 12 bases in the middle. The CDR3 spans 13 residues. CDR1 is SGDLS and CDR2 is YYNGEE in the germline V gene. Here the CDR3 reads CASSIGTAYEQYF. The CDR3 coding sequence is TGTGCCAGCAGCATCGGGACGGCATACGAGCAGTACTTC.

The chain joins TRBV9 to TRBJ1-5, with D perhaps matching TRBD1 (6 bases). CDR1 and CDR2 from the germline V gene are SGDLS and YYNGEE. The CDR3 runs 15 residues. Trimming removed 6 bases at V and 6 bases at J, with 19 bases between. CDR3 nucleotides: TGTGCCAGCACCCGAGGGGACACTATCACTCAGCCCCAGCATTTT. Translated: CASTRGDTITQPQHF.

This clonotype occurred a few times. V and J are TRBV9 and TRBJ2-2; 11 nucleotides match TRBD2. The CDR3 is 18 residues long. The J segment lost 4 bases and the V segment lost 0 bases, leaving 8 bases of the junction unmatched. CDR1 is SGDLS, CDR2 YYNGEE, per germline. CDR3 in DNA: TGTGCCAGCAGCGTAGAACTAGCGGGGGCCCTAGGCACCGGGGAGCTGTTTTTT. Translating gives CASSVELAGALGTGELFF.

This clonotype was seen at least ten times. The J gene is TRBJ2-2, the V gene TRBV9; possibly TRBD1 for D (5 bases). There are 16 residues in the CDR3. Germline CDR1 and CDR2: SGDLS and YYNGEE. With 2 bases removed from V and 1 base from J, the gap between germline ends came to 12 bases. The CDR3 nucleotides are TGTGCCAGCAGCGTCGTTGACAGTTTGAACACCGGGGAGCTGTTTTTT. Protein product: CASSVVDSLNTGELFF.

At least ten counts were recorded for this clonotype. The chain links TRBV9 to TRBJ1-2; D is undetermined. Trimming shortened V by 7 bases and J by 4 bases, and 14 bases separated the two germline ends. From germline, CDR1 is SGDLS and CDR2 YYNGEE. There are 13 residues in the CDR3. The CDR3: CASSSGVTYGYTF. CDR3 nucleotides: TGTGCCAGCTCAAGTGGGGTAACCTATGGCTACACCTTC.

This clonotype showed up many times. The rearrangement uses TRBV9 and TRBJ1-1; possible D gene TRBD1, 5 bases. Trimming removed 0 bases from V and 6 bases from J, with 15 bases in between. CDR3 size: 15 residues. Germline assignment: CDR1 SGDLS and CDR2 YYNGEE. DNA for the CDR3: TGTGCCAGCAGCGTAGTTCAGGGCGAGGGCGCTGAAGCTTTCTTT. Translation: CASSVVQGEGAEAFF.

Many counts were recorded for this clonotype. This chain connects TRBV9 to TRBJ2-6; a weak D match, TRBD1 (6 bases). There are 17 residues in the CDR3. The germline gives CDR1 SGDLS, CDR2 YYNGEE. Trimming pared 3 bases from V and 4 bases from J, leaving 17 bases between. Written as DNA, the CDR3 is TGTGCCAGCAGCGAAAATACAGGGTCGACGGGGGCCAACGTCCTGACTTTC. Its translation: CASSENTGSTGANVLTF. The variable domain in full, with the rest retrieved from reference TRBV9 and TRBJ2-6, is DSGVTQTPKHLITATGQRVTLRCSPRSGDLSVYWYQQSLDQGLQFLIQYYNGEERAKGNILERFSAQQFPDLHSELNLSSLELGDSALYFCASSENTGSTGANVLTFGAGSRLTVL.

At least ten counts were recorded for this clonotype. This rearrangement joins TRBV9 to TRBJ2-1; 7 bases are shared with TRBD2. This CDR3 comprises 15 residues. Trimming removed 4 bases from V and 7 bases from J; junction bases left unmatched: 11. Looked up from germline, CDR1 is SGDLS and CDR2 is YYNGEE. The CDR3 region has the DNA TGTGCCAGCAGCCCCCCCCCCGGGGGGAGGAATGAGCAGTTCTTC. It yields the protein CASSPPPGGRNEQFF.

This clonotype has ten or more counts. CDR3 in amino acids: CASSKGQFSNQPQHF. The CDR3 DNA follows: TGTGCCAGCAGCAAAGGGCAGTTTAGCAATCAGCCCCAGCATTTT. The V gene is TRBV9, the J gene TRBJ1-5; D is uncertain. V gave up 4 bases and J gave up 0 bases, with 11 bases separating them. Germline CDR1 SGDLS, CDR2 YYNGEE. CDR3 length: 15 residues.

This clonotype was recorded many times. The chain couples TRBV9 to TRBJ2-1, with D tentatively TRBD1 or TRBD2 (5 bases each). The CDR3 is 15 residues long. Germline-derived CDR1 and CDR2 are SGDLS and YYNGEE. The V end was cut by 0 bases, the J end by 6 bases, with 13 bases between. The CDR3 DNA reads as TGTGCCAGCAGCGTAGGATCCCGGGGCACCAATGAGCAGTTCTTC. It encodes CASSVGSRGTNEQFF. Complete variable domain (other parts from reference TRBV9 and TRBJ2-1): DSGVTQTPKHLITATGQRVTLRCSPRSGDLSVYWYQQSLDQGLQFLIQYYNGEERAKGNILERFSAQQFPDLHSELNLSSLELGDSALYFCASSVGSRGTNEQFFGPGTRLTVL.

This clonotype was detected ten times or more. The chain employs TRBV9 and TRBJ2-3; 9 nucleotides agree with TRBD2. Trimming took 0 bases from V and 7 from J; bases not matched to a gene: 12. Germline CDR1 and CDR2: SGDLS and YYNGEE. CDR3 length equals 17 residues. The CDR3 is CASSVAGTSSPTNTQYF. CDR3 sequence (DNA): TGTGCCAGCAGCGTAGCGGGGACTAGCAGCCCCACGAATACGCAGTATTTT.

This clonotype came up many times. The chain combines TRBV9 with TRBJ1-2, with TRBD1 matching over 8 bases. Germline V gene data show CDR1 as SGDLS and CDR2 as YYNGEE. This CDR3 spans 15 amino acids. V shed 3 bases and J 2 bases; nucleotides not matched to a gene: 6. The CDR3 coding sequence is TGTGCCAGCAGCGGCAGGGGGCGGAAAAACTATGGCTACACCTTC. Translation gives CASSGRGRKNYGYTF.

This clonotype was picked up many times. The CDR3 nucleotides read TGTGCCAGCAGCGTAGCCGGACAGGGGGTTAATGAGCAGTTCTTC. This codes for CASSVAGQGVNEQFF. The V and J genes are TRBV9 and TRBJ2-1; 10 bases match TRBD1. The CDR3 extends over 15 amino acids. Per germline, CDR1 SGDLS and CDR2 YYNGEE. Trimming cost V 0 bases and J 7 bases; bases outside gene matches: 4.